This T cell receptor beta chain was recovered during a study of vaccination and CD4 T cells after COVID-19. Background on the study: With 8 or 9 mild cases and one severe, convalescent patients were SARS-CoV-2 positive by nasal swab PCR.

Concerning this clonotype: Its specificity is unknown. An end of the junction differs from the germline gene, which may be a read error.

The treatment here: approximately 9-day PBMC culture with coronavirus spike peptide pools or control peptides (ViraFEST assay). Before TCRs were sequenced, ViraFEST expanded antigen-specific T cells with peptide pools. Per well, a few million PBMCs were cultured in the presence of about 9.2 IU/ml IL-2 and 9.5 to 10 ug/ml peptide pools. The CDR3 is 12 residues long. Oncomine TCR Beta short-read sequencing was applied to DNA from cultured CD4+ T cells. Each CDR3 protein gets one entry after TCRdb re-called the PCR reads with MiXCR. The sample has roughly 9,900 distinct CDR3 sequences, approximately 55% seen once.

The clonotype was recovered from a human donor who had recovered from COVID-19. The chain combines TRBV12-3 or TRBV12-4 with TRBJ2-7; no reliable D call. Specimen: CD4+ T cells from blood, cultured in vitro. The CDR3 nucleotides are TGTGCCAGCAGCTCCCTCGGCCGCCCCCAAGACTTC. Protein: CASSSLGRPQDF.